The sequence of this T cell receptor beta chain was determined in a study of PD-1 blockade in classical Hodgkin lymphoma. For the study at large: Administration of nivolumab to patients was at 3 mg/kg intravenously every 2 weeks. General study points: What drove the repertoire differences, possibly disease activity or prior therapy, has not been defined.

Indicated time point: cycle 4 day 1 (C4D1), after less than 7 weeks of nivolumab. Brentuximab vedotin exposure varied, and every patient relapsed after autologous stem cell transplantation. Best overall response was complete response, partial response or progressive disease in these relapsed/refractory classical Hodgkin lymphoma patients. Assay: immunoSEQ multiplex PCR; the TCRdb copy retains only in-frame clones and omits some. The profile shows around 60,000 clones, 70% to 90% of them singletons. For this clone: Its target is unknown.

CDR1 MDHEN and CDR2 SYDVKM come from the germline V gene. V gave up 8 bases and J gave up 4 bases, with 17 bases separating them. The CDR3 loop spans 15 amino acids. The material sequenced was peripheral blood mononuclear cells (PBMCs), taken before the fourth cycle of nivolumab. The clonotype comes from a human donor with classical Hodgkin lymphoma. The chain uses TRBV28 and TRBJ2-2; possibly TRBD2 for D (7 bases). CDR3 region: CASLGGGAGTGELFF. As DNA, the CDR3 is TGTGCCAGCCTAGGGGGAGGGGCGGGCACCGGGGAGCTGTTTTTT.